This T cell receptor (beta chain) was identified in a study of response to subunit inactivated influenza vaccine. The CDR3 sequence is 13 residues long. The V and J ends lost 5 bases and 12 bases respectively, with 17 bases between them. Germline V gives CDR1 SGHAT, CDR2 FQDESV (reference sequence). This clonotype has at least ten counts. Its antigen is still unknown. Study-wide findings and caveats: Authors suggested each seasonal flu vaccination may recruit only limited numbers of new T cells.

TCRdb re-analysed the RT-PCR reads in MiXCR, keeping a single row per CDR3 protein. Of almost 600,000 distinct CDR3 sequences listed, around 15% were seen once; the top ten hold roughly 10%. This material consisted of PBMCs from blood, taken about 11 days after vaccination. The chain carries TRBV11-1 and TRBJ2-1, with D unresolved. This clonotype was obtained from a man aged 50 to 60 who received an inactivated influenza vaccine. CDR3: CASSPGSWDAQFF. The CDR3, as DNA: TGTGCCAGCAGCCCTGGTTCTTGGGATGCGCAGTTCTTC.